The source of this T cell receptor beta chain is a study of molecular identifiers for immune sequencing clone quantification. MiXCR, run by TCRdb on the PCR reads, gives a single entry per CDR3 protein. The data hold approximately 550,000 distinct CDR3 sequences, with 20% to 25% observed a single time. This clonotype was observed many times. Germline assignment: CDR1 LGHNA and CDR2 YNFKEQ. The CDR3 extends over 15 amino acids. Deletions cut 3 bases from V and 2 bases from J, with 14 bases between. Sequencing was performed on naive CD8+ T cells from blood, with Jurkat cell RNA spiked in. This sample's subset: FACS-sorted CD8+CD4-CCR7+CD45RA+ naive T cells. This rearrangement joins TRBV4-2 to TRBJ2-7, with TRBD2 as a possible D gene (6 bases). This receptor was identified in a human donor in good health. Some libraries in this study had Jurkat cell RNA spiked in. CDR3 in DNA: TGTGCCAGCAGCCAGGGGGAGGCCTACCCCTACGAGCAGTACTTC. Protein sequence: CASSQGEAYPYEQYF.